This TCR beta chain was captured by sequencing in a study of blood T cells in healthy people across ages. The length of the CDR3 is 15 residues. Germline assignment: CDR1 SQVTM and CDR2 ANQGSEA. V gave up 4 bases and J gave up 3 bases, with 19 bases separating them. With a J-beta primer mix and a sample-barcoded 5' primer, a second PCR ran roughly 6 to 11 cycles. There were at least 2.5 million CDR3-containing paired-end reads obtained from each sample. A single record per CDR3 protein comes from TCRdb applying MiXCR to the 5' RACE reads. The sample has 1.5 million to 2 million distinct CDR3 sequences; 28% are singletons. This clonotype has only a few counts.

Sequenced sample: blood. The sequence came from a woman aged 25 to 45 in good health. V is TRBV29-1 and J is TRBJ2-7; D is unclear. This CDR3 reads CSVVERARLSYEQYF. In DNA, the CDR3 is TGCAGCGTTGTCGAACGGGCTAGATTAAGCTACGAGCAGTACTTC.